The source of this TCR beta chain is a study of T-cell reconstitution after alpha-beta-depleted transplantation in children (dated by TCRdb to about 2016). Study-wide context: Using TCR repertoire profiling, the study quantitatively followed how T-cell immune reconstitution unfolded in children after TCRalphabeta/CD19-depleted allogeneic hematopoietic cell transplantation.

The library was generated by PCR. The listed sequencing device is Illumina HiSeq 2500. Molecular barcoding was employed in the preparation of TCR libraries, with unique molecular identifiers being used to normalize TCRbeta repertoire quantification. The public reads were reprocessed in TCRdb via fastp at Q25 and MiXCR, keeping in-frame beta chains. Under each unique CDR3 protein, matching rows form one entry showing the most common genes and DNA. The sample table records approximately 270,000 distinct CDR3 sequences; about 10% of these occur just once. Jointly, the top ten make up around 10% of the sample. Ends trimmed: V by 6 bases, J by 5 bases; bases unmatched to a gene: 9. CDR3 length: 16 amino acids, cysteine to phenylalanine. Only the CDR3 DNA stays, 48 bases, in frame from base 1. Looking up the germline V gene yields CDR1 WSHSY and CDR2 SAAADI. This clonotype was picked up many times. It lacks a known antigen. One base away there is no much larger clone; base qualities are not given.

The sequencing here drew on PBMCs from the stem cell graft donor, taken from the stem cell graft. The sequence links TRBV10-2 to TRBJ2-1; TRBD1 lines up with 11 middle nucleotides. This sequence originates from a human donor who donated a stem cell graft to a child with SCID. CDR3 loop: CASRERDRGSHNEQFF. The sequence in DNA is TGCGCCAGCAGGGAACGGGACAGGGGGTCCCACAATGAGCAGTTCTTC.